Below, 23 T cell receptor beta chains from the same sample are listed, as sequenced in a study of beta chain features in type 1 diabetes listed by TCRdb under 2018. Library method: the immunoSEQ multiplex PCR assay. The entire isolated RNA was reverse transcribed using the High Capacity cDNA Reverse Transcription Kit, and thus expressed TCRB transcripts were sequenced. TCRdb re-hosts the immuneACCESS table, in-frame sequences only. Its copies lack some clones; in the studies checked, an unresolved V gene accounts for under half of them, and the cause for the rest is not known. The sample contains about 290,000 clones, about 8.5% of them found a single time. The ten largest account for over 0.8% of the sample. Source material: central memory CD4+ T cells from blood. Source of these receptors: a young woman in good health.

This clone was seen repeatedly, ten times or more. The chain recombines TRBV19 with TRBJ2-1; unclear D gene. Trimming stripped 4 bases from V and 5 bases from J, with 9 bases between. The CDR3 consists of 13 residues. CDR1 is LNHDA and CDR2 is SQIVND in the germline V gene (reference sequence). Written as DNA, the CDR3 is TGTGCCAGTAGTAGTCAGCTTCACAATGAGCAGTTCTTC. Protein product: CASSSQLHNEQFF.

This rearrangement joins TRBV19 to TRBJ1-2, with unresolved D. V was clipped by 5 bases and J by 4 bases, with 17 bases between them. This CDR3 region has 15 residues. The germline gives CDR1 LNHDA, CDR2 SQIVND (reference sequence). CDR3 protein: CASSPRLMAGYGYTF. As DNA, the CDR3 is TGTGCCAGTAGTCCCCGCTTGATGGCCGGCTATGGCTACACCTTC.

The V gene is TRBV10-2, the J gene TRBJ2-1, with D tentatively TRBD2 (5 bases). V gave up 9 bases and J gave up 4 bases, with 10 bases separating them. The CDR3 runs to 12 residues. Germline V gene sequence: CDR1 WSHSY, CDR2 SAAADI. CDR3 in amino acids: CASWSGYNEQFF. CDR3 DNA: TGCGCCAGTTGGTCGGGGTACAATGAGCAGTTCTTC.

This clone appeared a few times. The rearrangement links TRBV7-9 to TRBJ1-1; D remains unclear. This CDR3 contains 16 residues. In germline, CDR1 is SEHNR, CDR2 FQNEAQ (reference sequence). V lost 2 bases to trimming and J lost 3 bases, with 16 bases between them. Here the CDR3 DNA reads TGTGCCAGCAGCTTAACACCGGGGAGGAGGGACACTGAAGCTTTCTTT. This sequence encodes CASSLTPGRRDTEAFF.

The CDR3 sequence: CASSTRTGLPYEQYF. In DNA, the CDR3 is TGTGCCAGTAGTACCCGGACAGGCTTACCCTACGAGCAGTACTTC. V and J are TRBV19 and TRBJ2-7, with 7 bases aligning to TRBD1. Trimming removed 4 bases from V and 2 bases from J; junction bases left unmatched: 8. Germline V gene data show CDR1 as LNHDA and CDR2 as SQIVND (reference sequence). CDR3 length: 15 residues.

This clone was seen only a few times. This chain links TRBV29-1 with TRBJ2-7; maybe TRBD2 (5 bases). The CDR3 spans 12 residues. Trimming stripped 1 base from V and 7 bases from J, with 11 bases between. CDR1 is SQVTM and CDR2 is ANQGSEA in the germline V gene. The CDR3 nucleotides are TGCAGCGTTGAAGGCCACACGGGGGAGCAGTACGTC. Translated, it gives CSVEGHTGEQYV.

This chain links TRBV7-8 with TRBJ2-1; 8 nucleotides line up with TRBD2. The ends lost 3 bases at V and 13 bases at J; junction bases unmatched: 5. The CDR3 runs 12 residues. Germline V lookup: CDR1 SGHVS, CDR2 FQNEAQ. The CDR3 spells CASSFSGTSQFF. DNA for the CDR3: TGTGCCAGCAGCTTCTCCGGGACTAGTCAGTTCTTC.

This CDR3 is CASSVEYRGLDGYTF. As DNA, the CDR3 is TGTGCCAGCAGCGTAGAGTACAGGGGTTTAGATGGCTACACCTTC. The rearrangement joins TRBV9 to TRBJ1-2, with 7 bases that match TRBD1. This CDR3 spans 15 amino acids. Germline CDR1 is SGDLS and CDR2 is YYNGEE. J gave up 6 bases and V 0 bases, and 8 bases lay outside the gene matches.

Many counts were recorded for this clone. The chain has TRBV28 and TRBJ2-7; 9 nucleotides agree with TRBD1. This CDR3 region has 12 residues. The V gene end was trimmed by 5 bases and the J gene end by 6 bases; junction bases not matched to a gene: 2. The germline V gene has CDR1 MDHEN and CDR2 SYDVKM. In DNA form, the CDR3 reads TGTGCCAGCAGTACAGGGGGCGGCGAGCAGTACGTC. Amino acids: CASSTGGGEQYV.

This sequence joins TRBV6-1 and TRBJ2-3; 12 bases map to TRBD2. The V gene end was trimmed by 10 bases and the J gene end by 4 bases; junction bases not matched to a gene: 9. Germline values: CDR1 MNHNS, CDR2 SASEGT. The CDR3 has 15 amino acids. Here the CDR3 reads CATLGLAGKADTQYF. The CDR3 DNA follows: TGTGCCACCCTAGGACTAGCGGGAAAGGCAGATACGCAGTATTTT.

The V gene is TRBV2, the J gene TRBJ2-1; 12 bases agree with TRBD2. After removal of 6 bases from V and 10 bases from J, the junction contained 10 bases not matched to a gene. The CDR3 spans 15 residues. Per the germline V gene, CDR1 is SNHLY and CDR2 is FYNNEI. In DNA form, the CDR3 reads TGTGCCAGCAGCCCCACTAGCGGGGGGATAGGAGAGCAGTTCTTC. Its protein is CASSPTSGGIGEQFF.

The chain is built from TRBV9 and TRBJ1-1; the D is unclear. The CDR3 has 14 residues. Germline V gene data show CDR1 as SGDLS and CDR2 as YYNGEE. V lost 0 bases, J lost 4 bases, and 10 bases lay in between. This CDR3 is CASSVDLGVTEAFF. The CDR3 DNA reads as TGTGCCAGCAGCGTAGATCTTGGGGTCACTGAAGCTTTCTTT.

For the CDR3, the DNA is TGTGCCAGTAAGGCGGGGGGGTACAATGAGCAGTTCTTC. It encodes CASKAGGYNEQFF. The chain is built from TRBV6-5 and TRBJ2-1; TRBD2 agrees at 9 bases. The V segment lost 9 bases and the J segment 4 bases; nucleotides outside the gene matches: 4. The CDR3 is made up of 13 amino acids. Germline V gene lookup returns CDR1 MNHEY and CDR2 SVGAGI.

This chain links TRBV19 with TRBJ2-2, with 9 bases matching TRBD1. The length of the CDR3 is 15 residues. V shed 3 bases, J shed 2 bases, and the junction held 1 base outside the gene matches. CDR1 LNHDA and CDR2 SQIVND come from the germline V gene (reference sequence). CDR3 bases: TGTGCCAGTAGTATGACAGGGGGAAACACCGGGGAGCTGTTTTTT. This gives the protein CASSMTGGNTGELFF.

This rearrangement joins TRBV29-1 to TRBJ1-1; D perhaps matches TRBD1 (6 bases). The CDR3 is 14 residues long. The germline V gene has CDR1 SQVTM and CDR2 ANQGSEA. V lost 8 bases and J lost 0, with 16 bases in between. CDR3: CSLGSGEVNTEAFF. The CDR3 DNA reads as TGCAGCCTGGGTTCAGGGGAGGTGAACACTGAAGCTTTCTTT.

This clone occurred many times. This sample also contains other DNA sequences that code for the same CDR3. This sequence joins TRBV4-3 and TRBJ2-1; D not resolved. Germline V CDR1 and CDR2: LGHNA, YSLEER. This CDR3 region has 11 residues. With 3 bases removed from V and 8 bases from J, the gap between germline ends came to 5 bases. The CDR3 loop is CASSQVDEQFF. The CDR3 DNA sequence: TGCGCCAGCAGCCAGGTTGATGAGCAGTTCTTC.

The table lists this clone with a few counts. This rearrangement joins TRBV28 to TRBJ2-5, with D unclear. Germline lookup yields CDR1 MDHEN and CDR2 SYDVKM. The V end lost 2 bases, the J end lost 7 bases, and 11 bases lay between the germline ends. The CDR3 runs 13 residues. CDR3 residues: CASSLGPARTQYF. CDR3 coding DNA: TGTGCCAGCAGTTTAGGCCCAGCTCGGACCCAGTACTTC.

The chain uses TRBV27 and TRBJ1-4; D may be TRBD1 (5 bases). V was pared by 5 bases and J by 6 bases, with 13 bases between. Germline V gene data show CDR1 as MNHEY and CDR2 as SMNVEV (reference sequence). This CDR3 comprises 14 residues. Here the CDR3 reads CASSRRQPYEKLFF. DNA for the CDR3: TGTGCCAGCAGTCGACGACAGCCCTATGAAAAACTGTTTTTT.

V gene TRBV7-9 combines with J gene TRBJ2-3, with a weak D call TRBD2 (5 bases). In germline, CDR1 is SEHNR, CDR2 FQNEAQ (reference sequence). The CDR3 totals 13 residues. Trimming pared 5 bases from V and 3 bases from J, leaving 9 bases between. CDR3 bases: TGTGCCAGCAGCGAACAGCGGACAGATACGCAGTATTTT. This sequence encodes CASSEQRTDTQYF.

V and J are TRBV18 and TRBJ1-3; no definite D call. Germline V gene sequence: CDR1 KGHSH, CDR2 LQKENI. Trimming shortened V by 2 bases and J by 0 bases, and 8 bases separated the two germline ends. The CDR3 runs to 15 residues. CDR3 DNA sequence: TGTGCCAGCTCACCAGGTCAGAGCTCTGGAAACACCATATATTTT. This encodes CASSPGQSSGNTIYF. The entire variable domain, with the rest obtained from reference TRBV18 and TRBJ1-3, is as follows: NAGVMQNPRHLVRRRGQEARLRCSPMKGHSHVYWYRQLPEEGLKFMVYLQKENIIDESGMPKERFSAEFPKEGPSILRIQQVVRGDSAAYFCASSPGQSSGNTIYFGEGSWLTVV.

This clone was seen only a few times. The chain's CDR3 is CATSHQGQGGYEQFF. CDR3 DNA sequence: TGTGCCACCAGCCACCAAGGGCAAGGGGGCTATGAGCAGTTCTTC. The rearrangement uses TRBV15 and TRBJ2-1; 7 bases are a match to TRBD1. The germline gives CDR1 LNHNV, CDR2 YYDKDF (reference sequence). The CDR3 sequence is 15 residues long. V gave up 5 bases and J gave up 8 bases; unmatched junction bases: 12.

The chain combines TRBV7-2 with TRBJ2-3; 7 bases map to TRBD2. This CDR3 is built from 13 residues. The V and J ends lost 5 bases and 15 bases, in that order; junction bases with no gene match: 14. The germline CDR1 and CDR2 sequences are SGHTA and FQGNSA. The CDR3 DNA is TGTGCCAGCAGCCCCTTAGCGGGTGTCACGTTATATTTT. It specifies CASSPLAGVTLYF. Full variable domain (outside the CDR3, taken from reference TRBV7-2 and TRBJ2-3): GAGVSQSPSNKVTEKGKDVELRCDPISGHTALYWYRQSLGQGLEFLIYFQGNSAPDKSGLPSDRFSAERTGGSVSTLTIQRTQQEDSAVYLCASSPLAGVTLYFGPGTRLTVL.

The rearrangement links TRBV4-3 to TRBJ2-1, with a tentative D call TRBD2 (6 bases). With 4 bases removed from V and 2 bases from J, the gap between germline ends came to 12 bases. Germline-derived CDR1 and CDR2 are LGHNA and YSLEER. This CDR3 comprises 15 residues. The CDR3 nucleotides read TGCGCCAGCAGCCTCGCGGGGTTCCCCTACAATGAGCAGTTCTTC. It codes for CASSLAGFPYNEQFF.